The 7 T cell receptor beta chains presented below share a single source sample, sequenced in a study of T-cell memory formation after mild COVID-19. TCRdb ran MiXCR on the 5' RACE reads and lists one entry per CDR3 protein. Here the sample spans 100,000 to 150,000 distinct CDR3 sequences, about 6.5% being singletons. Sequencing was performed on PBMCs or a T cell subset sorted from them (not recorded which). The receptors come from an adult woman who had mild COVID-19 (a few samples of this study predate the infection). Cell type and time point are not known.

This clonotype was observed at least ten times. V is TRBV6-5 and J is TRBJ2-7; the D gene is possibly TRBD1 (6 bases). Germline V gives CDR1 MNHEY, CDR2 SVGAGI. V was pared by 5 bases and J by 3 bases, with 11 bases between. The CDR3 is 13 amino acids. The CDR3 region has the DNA TGTGCCAGCAGTCCACAGGGTTTCTACGAGCAGTACTTC. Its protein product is CASSPQGFYEQYF.

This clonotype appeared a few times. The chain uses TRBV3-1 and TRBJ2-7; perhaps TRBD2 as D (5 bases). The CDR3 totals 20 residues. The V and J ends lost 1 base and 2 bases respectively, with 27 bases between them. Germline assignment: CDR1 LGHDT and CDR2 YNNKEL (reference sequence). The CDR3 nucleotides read TGTGCCAGCAGCCAAGGAGCCGATCGGGGATTGCACTCTTCGGCCTACGAGCAGTACTTC. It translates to CASSQGADRGLHSSAYEQYF.

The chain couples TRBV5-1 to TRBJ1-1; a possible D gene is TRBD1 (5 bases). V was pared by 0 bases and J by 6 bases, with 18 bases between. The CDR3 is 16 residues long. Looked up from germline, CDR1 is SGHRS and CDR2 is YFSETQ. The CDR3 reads CASSLGTGTPSPEAFF. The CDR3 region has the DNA TGCGCCAGCAGCTTGGGAACCGGGACGCCAAGCCCTGAAGCTTTCTTT.

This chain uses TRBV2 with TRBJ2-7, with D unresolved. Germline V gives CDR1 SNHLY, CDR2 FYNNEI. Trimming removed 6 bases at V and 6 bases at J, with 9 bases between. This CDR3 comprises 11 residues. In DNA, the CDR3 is TGTGCCAGCAGATCCTTAGGCGAGCAGTACTTC. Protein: CASRSLGEQYF.

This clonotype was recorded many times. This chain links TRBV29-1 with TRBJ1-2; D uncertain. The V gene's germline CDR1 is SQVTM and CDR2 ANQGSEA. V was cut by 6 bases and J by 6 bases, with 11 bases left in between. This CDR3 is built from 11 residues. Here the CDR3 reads CSVFGGDGYTF. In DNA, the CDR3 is TGCAGCGTGTTTGGCGGGGATGGCTACACCTTC.

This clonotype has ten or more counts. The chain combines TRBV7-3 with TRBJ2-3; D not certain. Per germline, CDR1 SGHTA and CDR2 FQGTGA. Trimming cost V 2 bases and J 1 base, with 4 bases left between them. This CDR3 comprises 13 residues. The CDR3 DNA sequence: TGTGCCAGCAGCTTATCGCGCACAGATACGCAGTATTTT. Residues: CASSLSRTDTQYF.

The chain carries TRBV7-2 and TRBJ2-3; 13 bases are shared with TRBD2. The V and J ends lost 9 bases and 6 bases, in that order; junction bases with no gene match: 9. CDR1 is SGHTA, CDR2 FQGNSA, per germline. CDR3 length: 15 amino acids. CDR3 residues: CASTSGRASQDTQYF. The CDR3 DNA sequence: TGTGCCAGTACTAGCGGGAGGGCCTCACAGGATACGCAGTATTTT.